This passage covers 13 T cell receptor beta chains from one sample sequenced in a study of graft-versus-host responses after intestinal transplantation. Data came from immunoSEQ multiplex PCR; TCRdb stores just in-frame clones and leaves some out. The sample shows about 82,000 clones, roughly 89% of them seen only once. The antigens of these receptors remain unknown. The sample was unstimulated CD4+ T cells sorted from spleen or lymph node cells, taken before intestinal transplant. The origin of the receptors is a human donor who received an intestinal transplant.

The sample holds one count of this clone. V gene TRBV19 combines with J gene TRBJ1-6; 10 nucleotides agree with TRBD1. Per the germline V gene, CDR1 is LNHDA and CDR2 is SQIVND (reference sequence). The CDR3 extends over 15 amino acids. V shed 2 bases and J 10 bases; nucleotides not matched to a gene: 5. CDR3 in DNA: TGTGCCAGTAGTATAAAGGGACAGGGGAGATCACCCCTCCACTTT. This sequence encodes CASSIKGQGRSPLHF.

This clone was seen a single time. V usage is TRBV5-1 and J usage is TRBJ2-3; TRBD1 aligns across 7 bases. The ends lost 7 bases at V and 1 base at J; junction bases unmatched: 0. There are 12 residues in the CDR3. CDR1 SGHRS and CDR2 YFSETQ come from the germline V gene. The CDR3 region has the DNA TGCGCCAGCGGACAGGGCACAGATACGCAGTATTTT. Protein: CASGQGTDTQYF.

In DNA, the CDR3 is TGTGCCAGCAGCTTAGACCTAGGCAGGGGTTACGAGCAGTACTTC. Amino acid sequence: CASSLDLGRGYEQYF. V is TRBV7-2 and J is TRBJ2-7; a possible D gene is TRBD1 (6 bases). V gave up 1 base and J gave up 4 bases, with 14 bases separating them. CDR1 is SGHTA and CDR2 is FQGNSA in the germline V gene. The CDR3 covers 15 residues.

CDR3 in DNA: TGTGCCAGCAGCTTTACCGGGACAGGTAGCAATCAGCCCCAGCATTTT. Protein product: CASSFTGTGSNQPQHF. V usage is TRBV7-2 and J usage is TRBJ1-5; 8 bases fit TRBD1. The trim removed 3 bases at V and 0 bases at J, leaving 4 bases unmatched. CDR1 is SGHTA, CDR2 FQGNSA, per germline. This CDR3 is 16 amino acids long.

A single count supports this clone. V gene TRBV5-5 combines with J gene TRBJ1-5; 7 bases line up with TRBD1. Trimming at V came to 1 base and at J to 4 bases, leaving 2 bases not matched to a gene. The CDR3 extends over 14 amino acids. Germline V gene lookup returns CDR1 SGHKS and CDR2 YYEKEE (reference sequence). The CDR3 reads CASSLSGGNQPQHF. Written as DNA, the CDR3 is TGTGCCAGCAGCTTGTCAGGGGGTAATCAGCCCCAGCATTTT.

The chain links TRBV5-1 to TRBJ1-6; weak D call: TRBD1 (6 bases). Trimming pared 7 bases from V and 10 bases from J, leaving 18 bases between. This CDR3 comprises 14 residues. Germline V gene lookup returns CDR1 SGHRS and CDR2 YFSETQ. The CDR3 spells CASFGQFCHSPLHF. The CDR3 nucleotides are TGCGCCAGCTTCGGACAGTTCTGTCACTCACCCCTCCACTTT.

CDR3 sequence: CASSQRALQGITEAFF. As DNA, the CDR3 is TGTGCCAGCAGCCAAAGGGCCCTCCAGGGGATCACTGAAGCTTTCTTT. The chain uses TRBV14 and TRBJ1-1; tentatively, D is TRBD1 (6 bases). Germline V gives CDR1 SGHDN, CDR2 FVKESK. The CDR3 has 16 amino acids. Trimming removed 2 bases at V and 4 bases at J, with 17 bases between.

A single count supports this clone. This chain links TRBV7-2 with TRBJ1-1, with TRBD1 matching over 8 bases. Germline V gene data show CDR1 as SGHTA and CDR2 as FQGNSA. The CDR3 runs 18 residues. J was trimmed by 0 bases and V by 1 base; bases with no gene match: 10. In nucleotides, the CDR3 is TGTGCCAGCAGCTTAGTGGGTACAGGGGGGCTAATGAACACTGAAGCTTTCTTT. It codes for CASSLVGTGGLMNTEAFF.

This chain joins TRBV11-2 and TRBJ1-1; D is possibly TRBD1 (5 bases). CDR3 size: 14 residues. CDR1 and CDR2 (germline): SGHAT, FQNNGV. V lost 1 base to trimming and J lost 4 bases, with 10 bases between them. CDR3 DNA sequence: TGTGCCAGCAGCTTAGCCGCGGACATCACTGAAGCTTTCTTT. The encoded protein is CASSLAADITEAFF.

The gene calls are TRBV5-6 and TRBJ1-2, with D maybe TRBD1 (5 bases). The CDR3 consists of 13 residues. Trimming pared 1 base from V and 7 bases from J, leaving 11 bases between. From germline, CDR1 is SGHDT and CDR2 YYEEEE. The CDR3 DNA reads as TGTGCCAGCAGCTTGAGGGGTGCTGGTGGCTACACCTTC. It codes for CASSLRGAGGYTF.

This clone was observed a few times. This CDR3 is CASGQGIGTEAFF. The CDR3 DNA sequence: TGCGCCAGCGGCCAGGGTATTGGGACTGAAGCTTTCTTT. The chain uses TRBV10-2 and TRBJ1-1; D is possibly TRBD1 (5 bases). CDR1 and CDR2 from the germline V gene are WSHSY and SAAADI. V was trimmed by 8 bases and J by 5 bases, leaving 15 bases between them. The CDR3 sequence is 13 residues long.

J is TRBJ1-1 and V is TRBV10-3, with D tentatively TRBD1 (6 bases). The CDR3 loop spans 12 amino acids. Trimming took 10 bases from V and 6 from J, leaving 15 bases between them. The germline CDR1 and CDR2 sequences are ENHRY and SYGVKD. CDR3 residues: CATPSGGAEAFF. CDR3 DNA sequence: TGTGCCACCCCATCGGGGGGCGCTGAAGCTTTCTTT.

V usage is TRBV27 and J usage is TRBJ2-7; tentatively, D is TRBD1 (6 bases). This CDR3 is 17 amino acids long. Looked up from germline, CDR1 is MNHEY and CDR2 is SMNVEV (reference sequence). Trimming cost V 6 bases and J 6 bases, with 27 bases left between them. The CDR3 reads CASRSRSTDRKLSEQYF. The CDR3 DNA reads TGTGCCAGCAGATCTAGGAGTACGGACAGAAAATTGAGCGAGCAGTACTTC.